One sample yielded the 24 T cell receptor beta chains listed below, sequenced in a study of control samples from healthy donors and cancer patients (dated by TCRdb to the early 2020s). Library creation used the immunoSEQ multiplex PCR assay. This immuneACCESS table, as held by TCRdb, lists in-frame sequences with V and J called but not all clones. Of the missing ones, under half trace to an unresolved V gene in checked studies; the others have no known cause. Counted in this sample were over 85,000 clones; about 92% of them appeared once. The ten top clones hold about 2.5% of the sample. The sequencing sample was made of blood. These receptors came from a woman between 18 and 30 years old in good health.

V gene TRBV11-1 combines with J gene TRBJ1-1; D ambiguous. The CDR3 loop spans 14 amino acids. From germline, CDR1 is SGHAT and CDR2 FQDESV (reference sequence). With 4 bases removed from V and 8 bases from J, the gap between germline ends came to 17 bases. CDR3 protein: CASSSRAPKGEAFF. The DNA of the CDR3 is TGTGCCAGCAGCTCCCGGGCCCCTAAAGGAGAAGCTTTCTTT. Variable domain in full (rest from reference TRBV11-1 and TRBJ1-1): EAEVAQSPRYKITEKSQAVAFWCDPISGHATLYWYRQILGQGPELLVQFQDESVVDDSQLPKDRFSAERLKGVDSTLKIQPAELGDSAMYLCASSSRAPKGEAFFGQGTRLTVV.

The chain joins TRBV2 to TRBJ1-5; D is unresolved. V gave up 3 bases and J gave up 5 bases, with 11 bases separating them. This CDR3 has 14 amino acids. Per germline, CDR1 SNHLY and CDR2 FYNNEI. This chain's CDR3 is CASSDSGGHQPQHF. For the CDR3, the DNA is TGTGCCAGCAGTGATTCCGGAGGGCATCAGCCCCAGCATTTT.

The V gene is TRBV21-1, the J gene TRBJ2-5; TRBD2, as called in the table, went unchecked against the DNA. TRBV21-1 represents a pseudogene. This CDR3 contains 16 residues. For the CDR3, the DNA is TGTGCCAGCAGCAAACGAGGGCAGGCCATCCAAGAGACCCAGTACTTC. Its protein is CASSKRGQAIQETQYF.

CDR3: CASISTGAGNTIYF. DNA for the CDR3: TGTGCCAGTATTTCTACAGGGGCCGGAAACACCATATATTTT. This chain uses TRBV19 with TRBJ1-3; 7 bases fit TRBD1. The germline gives CDR1 LNHDA, CDR2 SQIVND (reference sequence). The CDR3 is made up of 14 amino acids. With 7 bases clipped from V and 4 bases from J, the junction kept 7 bases outside the gene matches.

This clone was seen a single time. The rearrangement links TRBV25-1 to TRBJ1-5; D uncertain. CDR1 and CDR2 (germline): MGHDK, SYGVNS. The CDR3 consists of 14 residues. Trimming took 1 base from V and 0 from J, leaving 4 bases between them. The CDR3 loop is CASSEWSSNQPQHF. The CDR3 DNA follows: TGTGCCAGCAGTGAATGGAGTAGCAATCAGCCCCAGCATTTT.

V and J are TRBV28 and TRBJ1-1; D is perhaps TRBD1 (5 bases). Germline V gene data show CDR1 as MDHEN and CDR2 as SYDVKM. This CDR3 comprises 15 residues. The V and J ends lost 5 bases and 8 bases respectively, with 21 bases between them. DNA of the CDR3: TGTGCCAGCAGTCCCTACCGGGGGAAACTAACCGAAGCTTTCTTT. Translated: CASSPYRGKLTEAFF.

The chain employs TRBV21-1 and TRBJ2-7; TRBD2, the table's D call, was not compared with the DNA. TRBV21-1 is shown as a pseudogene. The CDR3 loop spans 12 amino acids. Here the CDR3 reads CASRTSLEEQYF. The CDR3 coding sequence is TGTGCCAGCCGCACGAGTTTAGAGGAGCAGTACTTC.

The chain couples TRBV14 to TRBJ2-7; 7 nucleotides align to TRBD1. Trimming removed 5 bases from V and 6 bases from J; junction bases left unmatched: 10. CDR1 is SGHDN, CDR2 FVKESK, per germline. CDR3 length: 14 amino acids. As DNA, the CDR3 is TGTGCCAGCAGCTATGGACAGGTTGTCTCCGAGCAGTACTTC. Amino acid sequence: CASSYGQVVSEQYF.

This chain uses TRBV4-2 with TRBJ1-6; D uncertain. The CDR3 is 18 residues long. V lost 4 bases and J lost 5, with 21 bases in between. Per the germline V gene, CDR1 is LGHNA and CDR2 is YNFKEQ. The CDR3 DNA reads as TGTGCCAGCAGCCCAAATCCTGGCCGGGCGGGTAATAATTCACCCCTCCACTTT. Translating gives CASSPNPGRAGNNSPLHF.

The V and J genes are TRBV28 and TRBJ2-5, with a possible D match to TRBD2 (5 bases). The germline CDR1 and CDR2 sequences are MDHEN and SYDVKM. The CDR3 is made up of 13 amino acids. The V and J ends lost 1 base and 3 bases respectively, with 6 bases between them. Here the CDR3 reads CASSLLAKETQYF. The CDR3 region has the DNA TGTGCCAGCAGTTTATTAGCGAAAGAGACCCAGTACTTC.

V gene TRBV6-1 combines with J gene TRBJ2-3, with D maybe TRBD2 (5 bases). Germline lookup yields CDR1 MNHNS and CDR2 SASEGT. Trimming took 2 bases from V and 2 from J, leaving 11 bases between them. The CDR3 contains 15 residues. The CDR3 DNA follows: TGTGCCAGCAGTGAATCCGCGGGCCCCACAGATACGCAGTATTTT. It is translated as CASSESAGPTDTQYF.

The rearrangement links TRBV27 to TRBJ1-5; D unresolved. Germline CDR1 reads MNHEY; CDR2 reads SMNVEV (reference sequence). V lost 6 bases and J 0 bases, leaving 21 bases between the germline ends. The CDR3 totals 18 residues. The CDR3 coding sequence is TGTGCCAGCAGCCCGGGTCTTCTGGGTTCTCATAGCAATCAGCCCCAGCATTTT. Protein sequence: CASSPGLLGSHSNQPQHF.

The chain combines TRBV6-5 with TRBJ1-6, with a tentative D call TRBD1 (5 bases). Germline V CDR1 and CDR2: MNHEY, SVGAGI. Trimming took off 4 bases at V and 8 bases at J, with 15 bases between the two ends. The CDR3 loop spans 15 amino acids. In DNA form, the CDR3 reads TGTGCCAGCAGTTTGTCGGGGCTGGAAGATTCACCCCTCCACTTT. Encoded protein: CASSLSGLEDSPLHF.

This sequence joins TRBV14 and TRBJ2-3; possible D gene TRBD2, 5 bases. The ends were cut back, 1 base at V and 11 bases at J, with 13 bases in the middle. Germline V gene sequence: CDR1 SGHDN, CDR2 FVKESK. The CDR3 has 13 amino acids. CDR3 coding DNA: TGTGCCAGCAGCCAAGCTCGAGGAGGTGAGCAGTATTTT. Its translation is CASSQARGGEQYF.

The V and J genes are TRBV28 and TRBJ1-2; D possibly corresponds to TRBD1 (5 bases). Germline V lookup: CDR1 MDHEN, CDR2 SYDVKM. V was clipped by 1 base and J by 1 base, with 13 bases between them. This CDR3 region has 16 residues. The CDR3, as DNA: TGTGCCAGCAGTTTATCTTCCGGGGGGGGTAACTATGGCTACACCTTC. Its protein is CASSLSSGGGNYGYTF.

CDR3 protein: CASGLDGPGGLNEQFF. CDR3 coding DNA: TGTGCTAGTGGTTTGGACGGACCGGGGGGCCTCAATGAGCAGTTCTTC. This chain connects TRBV12-5 to TRBJ2-1, with D maybe TRBD2 (7 bases). CDR3 length equals 16 residues. CDR1 and CDR2 from the germline V gene are LGHNT and FRNRAP. V was pared by 1 base and J by 6 bases, with 16 bases between.

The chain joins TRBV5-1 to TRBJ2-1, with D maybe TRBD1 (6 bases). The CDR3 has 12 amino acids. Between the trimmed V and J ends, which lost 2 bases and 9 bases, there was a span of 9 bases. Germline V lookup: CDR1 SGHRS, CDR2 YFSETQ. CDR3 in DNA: TGCGCCAGCAGCTTAGGGGGAAGTGAGCAGTTCTTC. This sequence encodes CASSLGGSEQFF.

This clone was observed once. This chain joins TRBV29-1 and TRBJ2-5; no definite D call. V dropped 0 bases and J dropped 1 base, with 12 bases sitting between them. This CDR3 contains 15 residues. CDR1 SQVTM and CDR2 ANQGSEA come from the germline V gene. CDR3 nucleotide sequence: TGCAGCGTTGAAGATAGCATAGGGCGCCAAGAGACCCAGTACTTC. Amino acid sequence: CSVEDSIGRQETQYF. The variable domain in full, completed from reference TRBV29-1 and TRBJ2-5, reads SAVISQKPSRDICQRGTSLTIQCQVDSQVTMMFWYRQQPGQSLTLIATANQGSEATYESGFVIDKFPISRPNLTFSTLTVSNMSPEDSSIYLCSVEDSIGRQETQYFGPGTRLLVL.

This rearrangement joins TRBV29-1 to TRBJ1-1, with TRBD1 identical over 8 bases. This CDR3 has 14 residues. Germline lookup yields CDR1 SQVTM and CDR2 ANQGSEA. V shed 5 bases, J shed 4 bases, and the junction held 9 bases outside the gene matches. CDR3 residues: CSVRLDRVPTEAFF. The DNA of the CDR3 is TGCAGCGTTCGCCTGGACAGGGTTCCCACTGAAGCTTTCTTT.

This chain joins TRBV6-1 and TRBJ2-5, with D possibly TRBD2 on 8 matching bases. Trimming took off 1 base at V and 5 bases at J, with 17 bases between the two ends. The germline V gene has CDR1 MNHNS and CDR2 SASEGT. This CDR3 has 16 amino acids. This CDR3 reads CASSEVAGTARETQYF. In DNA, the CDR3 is TGTGCCAGCAGTGAAGTAGCGGGGACAGCCAGGGAGACCCAGTACTTC.

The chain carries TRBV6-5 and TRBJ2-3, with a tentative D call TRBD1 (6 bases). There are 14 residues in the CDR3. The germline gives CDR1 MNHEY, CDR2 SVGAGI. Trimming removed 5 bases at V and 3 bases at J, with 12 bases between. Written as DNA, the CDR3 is TGTGCCAGCAGTCTTATTACAGGGACAGATACGCAGTATTTT. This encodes CASSLITGTDTQYF.

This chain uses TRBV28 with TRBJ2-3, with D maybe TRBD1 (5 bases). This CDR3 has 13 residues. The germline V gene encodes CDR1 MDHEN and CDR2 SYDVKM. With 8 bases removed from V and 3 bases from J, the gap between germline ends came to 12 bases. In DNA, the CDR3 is TGTGCCAGCCTTCAGGGCGTTACAGATACGCAGTATTTT. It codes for CASLQGVTDTQYF.

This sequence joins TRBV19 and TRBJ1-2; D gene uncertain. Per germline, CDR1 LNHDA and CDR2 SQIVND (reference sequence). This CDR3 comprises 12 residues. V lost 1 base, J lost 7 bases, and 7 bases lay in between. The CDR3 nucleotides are TGTGCCAGTAGTATAGGGGAGTCTGGCTACACCTTC. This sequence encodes CASSIGESGYTF.

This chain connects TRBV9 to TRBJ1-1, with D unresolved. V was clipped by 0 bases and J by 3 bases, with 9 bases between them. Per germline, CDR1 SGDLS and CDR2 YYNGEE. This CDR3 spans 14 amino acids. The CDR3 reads CASSVDNSYTEAFF. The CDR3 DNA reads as TGTGCCAGCAGCGTAGACAACAGCTACACTGAAGCTTTCTTT.